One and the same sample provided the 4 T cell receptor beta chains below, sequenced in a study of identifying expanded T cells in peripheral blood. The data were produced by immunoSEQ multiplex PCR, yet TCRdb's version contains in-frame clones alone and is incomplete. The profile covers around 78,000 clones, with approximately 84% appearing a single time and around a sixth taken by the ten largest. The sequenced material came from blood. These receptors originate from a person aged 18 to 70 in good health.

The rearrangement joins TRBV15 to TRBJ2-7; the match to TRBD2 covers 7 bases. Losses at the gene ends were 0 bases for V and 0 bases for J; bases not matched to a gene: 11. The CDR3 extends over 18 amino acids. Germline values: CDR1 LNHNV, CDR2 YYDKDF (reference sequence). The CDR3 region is CATSRDGVKRGLSYEQYF. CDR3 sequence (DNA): TGTGCCACCAGCAGAGATGGGGTGAAGCGGGGCCTCTCCTACGAGCAGTACTTC.

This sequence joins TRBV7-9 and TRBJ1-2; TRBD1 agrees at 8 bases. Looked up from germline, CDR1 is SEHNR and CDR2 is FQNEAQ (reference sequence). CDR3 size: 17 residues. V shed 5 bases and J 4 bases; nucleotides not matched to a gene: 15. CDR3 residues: CASSPSPDRASFYGYTF. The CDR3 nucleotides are TGTGCCAGCAGCCCAAGTCCGGACAGGGCATCATTCTATGGCTACACCTTC.

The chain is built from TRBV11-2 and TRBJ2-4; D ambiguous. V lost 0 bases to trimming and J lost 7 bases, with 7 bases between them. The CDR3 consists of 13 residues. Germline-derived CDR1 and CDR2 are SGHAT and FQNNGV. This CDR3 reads CASSLEGPNIQYF. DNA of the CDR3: TGTGCCAGCAGCTTAGAAGGCCCTAACATTCAGTACTTC.

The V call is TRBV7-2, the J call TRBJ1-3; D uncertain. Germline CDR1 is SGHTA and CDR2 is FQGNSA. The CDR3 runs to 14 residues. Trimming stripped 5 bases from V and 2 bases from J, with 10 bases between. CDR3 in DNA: TGTGCCAGCAGCCCTGGGGTGGCTGGAAACACCATATATTTT. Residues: CASSPGVAGNTIYF.